The clone carrying this TCR beta chain was picked up many times. CDR1 is SGHVS and CDR2 is FQNEAQ in the germline V gene. The CDR3 loop spans 15 amino acids. V was cut by 5 bases and J by 0 bases, with 11 bases left in between. The record originates from a study of T cells in Graves' hyperthyroidism and ophthalmopathy. Amplification of TCR beta CDR3 regions was performed using RNA transcripts as template. Using the HTBI primer set, a first-round RT-PCR was run on the TCR CDR3. MiXCR, run by TCRdb on the multiplex PCR reads, gives a single entry per CDR3 protein. The top ten hold roughly 50% of the sample, which has 500,000 to 650,000 distinct CDR3 sequences, 20% seen once.

Sequences were obtained from blood. The chain joins TRBV7-8 to TRBJ2-1, with D possibly matching TRBD2 (5 bases). This TCR was recovered from a man aged 35-49 years with Graves' ophthalmopathy. The DNA for the CDR3 is TGTGCCAGCAGCCCCGAGCGGAGCTCCTACAATGAGCAGTTCTTC. Translation: CASSPERSSYNEQFF.